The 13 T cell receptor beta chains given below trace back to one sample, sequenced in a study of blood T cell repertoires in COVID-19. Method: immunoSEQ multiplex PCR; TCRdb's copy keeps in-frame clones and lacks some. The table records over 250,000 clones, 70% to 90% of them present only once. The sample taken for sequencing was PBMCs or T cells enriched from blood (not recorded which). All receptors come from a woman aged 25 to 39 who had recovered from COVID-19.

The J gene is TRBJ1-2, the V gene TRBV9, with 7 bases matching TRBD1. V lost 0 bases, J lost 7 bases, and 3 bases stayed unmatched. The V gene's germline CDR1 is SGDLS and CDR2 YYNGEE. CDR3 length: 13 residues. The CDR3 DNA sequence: TGTGCCAGCAGCGTAGGACAGGGAGCTGGCTACACCTTC. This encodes CASSVGQGAGYTF. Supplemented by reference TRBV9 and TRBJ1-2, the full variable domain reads DSGVTQTPKHLITATGQRVTLRCSPRSGDLSVYWYQQSLDQGLQFLIQYYNGEERAKGNILERFSAQQFPDLHSELNLSSLELGDSALYFCASSVGQGAGYTFGSGTRLTVV.

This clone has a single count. Here the CDR3 reads CASSLGLDYEQYF. As DNA, the CDR3 is TGTGCCAGCAGCTTAGGACTAGACTACGAGCAGTACTTC. The chain couples TRBV7-3 to TRBJ2-7; TRBD2 agrees at 7 bases. Germline CDR1 SGHTA, CDR2 FQGTGA. The CDR3 length is 13 residues. After removal of 2 bases from V and 3 bases from J, the junction contained 1 base not matched to a gene.

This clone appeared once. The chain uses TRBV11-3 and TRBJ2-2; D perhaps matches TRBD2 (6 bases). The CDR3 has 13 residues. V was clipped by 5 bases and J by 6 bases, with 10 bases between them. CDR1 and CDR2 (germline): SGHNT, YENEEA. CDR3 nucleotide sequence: TGTGCCAGCAGCCCCAGGGAGGCCGGGGAGCTGTTTTTT. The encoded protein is CASSPREAGELFF.

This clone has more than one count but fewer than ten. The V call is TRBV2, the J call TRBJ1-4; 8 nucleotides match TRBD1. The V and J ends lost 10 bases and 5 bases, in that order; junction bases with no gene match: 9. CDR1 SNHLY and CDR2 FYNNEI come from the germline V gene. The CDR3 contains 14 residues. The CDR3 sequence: CATGEDRVNEKLFF. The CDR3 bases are TGTGCCACCGGGGAGGACAGGGTCAATGAAAAACTGTTTTTT.

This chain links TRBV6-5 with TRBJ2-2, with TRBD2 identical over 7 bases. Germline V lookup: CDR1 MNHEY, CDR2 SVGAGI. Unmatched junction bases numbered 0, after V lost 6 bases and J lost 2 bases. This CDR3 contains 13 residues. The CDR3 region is CASRAGNTGELFF. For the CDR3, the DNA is TGTGCCAGCAGAGCGGGAAACACCGGGGAGCTGTTTTTT.

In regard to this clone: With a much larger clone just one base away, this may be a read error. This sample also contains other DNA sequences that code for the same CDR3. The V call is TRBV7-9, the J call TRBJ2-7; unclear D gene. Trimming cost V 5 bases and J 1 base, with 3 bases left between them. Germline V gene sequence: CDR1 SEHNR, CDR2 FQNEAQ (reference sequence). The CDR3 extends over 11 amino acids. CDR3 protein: CASSLSYEQYF. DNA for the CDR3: TGTGCCAGCAGCCTATCCTACGAGCAGTACTTC.

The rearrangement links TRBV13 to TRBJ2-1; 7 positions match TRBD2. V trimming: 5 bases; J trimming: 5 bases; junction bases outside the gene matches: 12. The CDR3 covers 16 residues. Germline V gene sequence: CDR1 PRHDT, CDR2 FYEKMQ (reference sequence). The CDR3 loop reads CASSPTWGGRDNEQFF. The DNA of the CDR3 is TGTGCCAGCAGCCCAACTTGGGGCGGGAGAGACAATGAGCAGTTCTTC. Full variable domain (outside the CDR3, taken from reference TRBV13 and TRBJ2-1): AAGVIQSPRHLIKEKRETATLKCYPIPRHDTVYWYQQGPGQDPQFLISFYEKMQSDKGSIPDRFSAQQFSDYHSELNMSSLELGDSALYFCASSPTWGGRDNEQFFGPGTRLTVL.

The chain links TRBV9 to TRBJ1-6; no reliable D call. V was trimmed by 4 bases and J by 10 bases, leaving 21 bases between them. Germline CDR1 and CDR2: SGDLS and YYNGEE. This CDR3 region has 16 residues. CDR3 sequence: CASSPRGGSTGSPLHF. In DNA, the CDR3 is TGTGCCAGCAGCCCACGTGGAGGGAGCACCGGATCACCCCTCCACTTT.

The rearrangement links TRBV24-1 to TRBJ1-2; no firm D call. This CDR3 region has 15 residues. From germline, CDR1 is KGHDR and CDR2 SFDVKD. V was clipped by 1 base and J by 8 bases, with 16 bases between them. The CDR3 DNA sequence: TGTGCCACCAGTGATTTTTTGGTACGGGTAGAGGGCTACACCTTC. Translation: CATSDFLVRVEGYTF.

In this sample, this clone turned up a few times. CDR3 DNA: TGTGCCAGCAGCTTTTTAGAACTAGTCAATGAGCAGTTCTTC. Protein: CASSFLELVNEQFF. V and J are TRBV5-6 and TRBJ2-1; the D gene is possibly TRBD2 (5 bases). Germline V gene sequence: CDR1 SGHDT, CDR2 YYEEEE. The V and J ends lost 2 bases and 6 bases respectively, with 12 bases between them. The CDR3 consists of 14 residues.

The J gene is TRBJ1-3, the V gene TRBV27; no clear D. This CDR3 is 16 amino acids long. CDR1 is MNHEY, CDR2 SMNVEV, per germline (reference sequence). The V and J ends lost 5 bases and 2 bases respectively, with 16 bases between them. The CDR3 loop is CASSPRWAGAGNTIYF. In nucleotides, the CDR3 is TGTGCCAGCAGTCCCCGGTGGGCGGGCGCTGGAAACACCATATATTTT.

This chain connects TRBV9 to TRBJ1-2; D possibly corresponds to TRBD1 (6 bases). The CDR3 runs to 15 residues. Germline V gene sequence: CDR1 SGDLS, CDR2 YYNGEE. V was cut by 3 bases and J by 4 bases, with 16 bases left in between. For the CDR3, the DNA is TGTGCCAGCAGCGCTGGGGGGGGGCCTAGCTATGGCTACACCTTC. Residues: CASSAGGGPSYGYTF.

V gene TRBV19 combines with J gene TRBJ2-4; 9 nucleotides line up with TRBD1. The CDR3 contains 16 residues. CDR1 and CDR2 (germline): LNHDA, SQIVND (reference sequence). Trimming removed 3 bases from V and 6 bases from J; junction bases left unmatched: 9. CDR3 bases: TGTGCCAGTAGTATTCTCTCCGGGACAGGGTCAAACATTCAGTACTTC. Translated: CASSILSGTGSNIQYF. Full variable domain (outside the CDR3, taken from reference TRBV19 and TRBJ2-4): DGGITQSPKYLFRKEGQNVTLSCEQNLNHDAMYWYRQDPGQGLRLIYYSQIVNDFQKGDIAEGYSVSREKKESFPLTVTSAQKNPTAFYLCASSILSGTGSNIQYFGAGTRLSVL.